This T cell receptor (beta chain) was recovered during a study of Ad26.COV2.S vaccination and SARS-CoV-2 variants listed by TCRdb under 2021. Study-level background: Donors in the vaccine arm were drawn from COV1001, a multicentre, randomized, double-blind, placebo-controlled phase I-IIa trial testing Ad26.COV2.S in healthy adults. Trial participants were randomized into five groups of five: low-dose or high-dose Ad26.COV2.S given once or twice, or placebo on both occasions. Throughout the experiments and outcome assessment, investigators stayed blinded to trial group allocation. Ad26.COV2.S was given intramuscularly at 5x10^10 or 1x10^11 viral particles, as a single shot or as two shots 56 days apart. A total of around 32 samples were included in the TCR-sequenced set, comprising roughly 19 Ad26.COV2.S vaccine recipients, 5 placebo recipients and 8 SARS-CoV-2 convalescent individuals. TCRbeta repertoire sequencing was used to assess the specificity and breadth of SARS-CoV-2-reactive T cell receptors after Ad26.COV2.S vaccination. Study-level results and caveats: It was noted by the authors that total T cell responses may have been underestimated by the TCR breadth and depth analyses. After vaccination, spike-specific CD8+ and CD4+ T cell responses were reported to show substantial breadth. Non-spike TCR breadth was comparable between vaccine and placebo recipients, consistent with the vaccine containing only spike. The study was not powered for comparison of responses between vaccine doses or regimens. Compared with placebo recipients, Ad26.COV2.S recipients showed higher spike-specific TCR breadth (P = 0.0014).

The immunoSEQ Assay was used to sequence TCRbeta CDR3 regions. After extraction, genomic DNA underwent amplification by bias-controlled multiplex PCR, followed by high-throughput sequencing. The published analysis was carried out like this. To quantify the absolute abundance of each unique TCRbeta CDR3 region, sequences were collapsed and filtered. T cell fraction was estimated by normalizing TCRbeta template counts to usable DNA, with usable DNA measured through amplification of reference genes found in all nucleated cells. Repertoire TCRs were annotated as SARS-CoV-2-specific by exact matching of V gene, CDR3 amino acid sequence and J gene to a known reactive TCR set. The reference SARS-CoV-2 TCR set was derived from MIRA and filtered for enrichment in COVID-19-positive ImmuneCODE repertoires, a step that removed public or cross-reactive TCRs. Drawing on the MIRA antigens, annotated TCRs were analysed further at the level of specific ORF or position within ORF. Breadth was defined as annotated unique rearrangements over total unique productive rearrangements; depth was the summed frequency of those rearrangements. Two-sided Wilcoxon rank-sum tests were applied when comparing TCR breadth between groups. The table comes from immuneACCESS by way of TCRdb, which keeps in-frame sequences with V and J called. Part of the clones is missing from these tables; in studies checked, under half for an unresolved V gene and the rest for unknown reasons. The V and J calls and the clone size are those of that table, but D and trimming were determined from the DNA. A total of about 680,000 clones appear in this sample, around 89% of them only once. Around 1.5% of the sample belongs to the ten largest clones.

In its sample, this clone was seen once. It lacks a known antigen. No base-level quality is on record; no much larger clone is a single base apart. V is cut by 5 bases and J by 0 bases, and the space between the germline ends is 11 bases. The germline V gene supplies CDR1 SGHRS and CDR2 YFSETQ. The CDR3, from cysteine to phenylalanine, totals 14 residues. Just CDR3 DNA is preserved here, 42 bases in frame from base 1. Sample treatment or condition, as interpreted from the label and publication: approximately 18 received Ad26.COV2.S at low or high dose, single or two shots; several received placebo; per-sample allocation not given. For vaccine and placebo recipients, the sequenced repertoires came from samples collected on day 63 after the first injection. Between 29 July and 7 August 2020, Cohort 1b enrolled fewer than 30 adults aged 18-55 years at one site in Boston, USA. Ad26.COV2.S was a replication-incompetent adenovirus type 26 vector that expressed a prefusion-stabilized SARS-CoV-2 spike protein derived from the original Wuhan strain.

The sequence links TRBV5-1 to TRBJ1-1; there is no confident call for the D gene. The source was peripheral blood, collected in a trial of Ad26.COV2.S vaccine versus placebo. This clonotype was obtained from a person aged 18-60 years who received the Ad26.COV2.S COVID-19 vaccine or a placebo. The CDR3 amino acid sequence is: CASSNQALNTEAFF. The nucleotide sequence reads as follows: TGCGCCAGCAGTAACCAGGCTCTGAACACTGAAGCTTTCTTT.